The rows below give T cell receptor beta chains drawn from one sample of a study of CD8 T cells in Susac syndrome. TCRdb processed the immunoSEQ multiplex PCR reads anew with MiXCR; each CDR3 protein has one entry. The sample comprises around 85,000 distinct CDR3 sequences, approximately 95% of which are singletons, and roughly 0.5% rests with the top ten. The sequenced sample consisted of CD8+ T cells from PBMCs. Every receptor here comes from a human donor with Susac syndrome. Both conserved end residues are part of each CDR3.

CASSPPGTIAGGEQYF | TRBJ2-7 | TRBV12-3/TRBV12-4
CASSSGLASTYEQYF | TRBJ2-7 | TRBV7-9
CASSLEEETQYF | TRBJ2-5 | TRBV5-6
CASSPWTEAFF | TRBJ1-1 | TRBV3-1
CASSPQGQGPLSEQYF | TRBJ2-7 | TRBV9
CAISVWGRSKVPNEQFF | TRBJ2-1 | TRBV10-3
CASVGHRNTEAFF | TRBJ1-1 | TRBV14
CSVPGQGAGSPLHF | TRBJ1-6 | TRBV29-1
CASSPLGGGTSHEQFF | TRBJ2-1 | TRBV14
CASSLIGDRVTEAFF | TRBJ1-1 | TRBV7-3
CASSLRVLANYGYTF | TRBJ1-2 | TRBV13
CSVELRLSSYNEQFF | TRBJ2-1 | TRBV29-1
CASSEDGHSNQPQHF | TRBJ1-5 | TRBV2
CASSRPTGDPTYNEQFF | TRBJ2-1 | TRBV6-4
CASSLLGKYNEQFF | TRBJ2-1 | TRBV7-8
CASTEAPGLVHNEQFF | TRBJ2-1 | TRBV7-9
CASKGQRGETQYF | TRBJ2-5 | TRBV7-9
CASGTSTGELFF | TRBJ2-2 | TRBV15
CRDGGWVVTYNEQFF | TRBJ2-1 | TRBV20-1
CASSQGTGTDTQYF | TRBJ2-3 | TRBV4-2
CASALADLNTGELFF | TRBJ2-2 | TRBV7-9
CASSFGGIQETQYF | TRBJ2-5 | TRBV5-1
CASSFLDRDTQYF | TRBJ2-3 | TRBV5-1
CATSRKAGGTDTQYF | TRBJ2-3 | TRBV15
CASSLTGGQETQYF | TRBJ2-5 | TRBV5-1
CASSPYPILTDTQYF | TRBJ2-3 | TRBV5-6
CASSLWGGDEQFF | TRBJ2-1 | TRBV12-3/TRBV12-4
CSAQMTGYEQYF | TRBJ2-7 | TRBV20-1
CASSPEGPVVNSKDYGYTF | TRBJ1-2 | TRBV18
CSAAGQGGVGTQYF | TRBJ2-5 | TRBV20-1
CASTVLLWQGYSNQPQHF | TRBJ1-5 | TRBV12-3/TRBV12-4
CAYTTGLNTEAFF | TRBJ1-1 | TRBV30
CASSQRLGDGYTF | TRBJ1-2 | TRBV3-1
CATSRERGDTEAFF | TRBJ1-1 | TRBV15
CASSPLGIYNEQFF | TRBJ2-1 | TRBV27